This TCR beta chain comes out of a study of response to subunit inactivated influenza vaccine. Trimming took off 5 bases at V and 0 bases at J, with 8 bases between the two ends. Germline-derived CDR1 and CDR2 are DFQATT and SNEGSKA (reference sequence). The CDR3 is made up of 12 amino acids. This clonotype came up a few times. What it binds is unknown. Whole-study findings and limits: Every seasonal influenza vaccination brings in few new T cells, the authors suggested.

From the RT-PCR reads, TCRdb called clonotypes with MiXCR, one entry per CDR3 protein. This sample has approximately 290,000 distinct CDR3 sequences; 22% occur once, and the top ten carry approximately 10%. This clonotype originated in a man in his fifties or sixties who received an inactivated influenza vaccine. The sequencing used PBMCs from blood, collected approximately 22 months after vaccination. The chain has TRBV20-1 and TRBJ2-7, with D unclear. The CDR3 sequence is CSAQGNSYEQYF. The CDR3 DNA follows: TGCAGTGCTCAAGGTAACTCCTACGAGCAGTACTTC.